Below are 13 T cell receptor beta chains sequenced from a single sample in a study of T cell responses to AZD1222 COVID-19 vaccine. Profiling relied on immunoSEQ multiplex PCR, and the TCRdb table lists in-frame clones only, not all of them. Counted here are about 110,000 clones, about 94% occurring once; the ten biggest clones make up 2.5% to 3.5%. The sequencing used peripheral blood, collected 28 days after the second AZD1222 dose. The receptors stem from an adult who received the AZD1222 COVID-19 vaccine.

The rearrangement uses TRBV19 and TRBJ2-7; D gene ambiguous. Germline V gene sequence: CDR1 LNHDA, CDR2 SQIVND (reference sequence). The CDR3 runs to 11 residues. The V end was cut by 5 bases, the J end by 5 bases, with 7 bases between. The CDR3 DNA follows: TGTGCCAGTAGTTTCGGGCACGAGCAGTACTTC. Translating gives CASSFGHEQYF.

This clone was seen a single time. The J gene is TRBJ2-3, the V gene TRBV10-2; D call uncertain. The germline V gene encodes CDR1 WSHSY and CDR2 SAAADI. Trimming removed 7 bases from V and 1 base from J, with 12 bases in between. CDR3 size: 14 residues. The CDR3 DNA reads as TGCGCCAGCAAGTCGGCTAGGGGCACAGATACGCAGTATTTT. Its protein is CASKSARGTDTQYF.

The chain links TRBV5-1 to TRBJ2-1; no reliable D call. V shed 3 bases and J shed 10 bases, with 11 bases lying between them. Germline-derived CDR1 and CDR2 are SGHRS and YFSETQ. This CDR3 contains 12 residues. The CDR3 region has the DNA TGCGCCAGCAGCTCCTCCGGCGGCGAGCAGTTCTTC. It is translated as CASSSSGGEQFF.

J is TRBJ2-7 and V is TRBV12-5, with D maybe TRBD2 (6 bases). This CDR3 spans 16 amino acids. Germline CDR1 LGHNT, CDR2 FRNRAP. Trimming stripped 5 bases from V and 2 bases from J, with 19 bases between. The CDR3 is CASGNGGLARTYEQYF. The CDR3 region has the DNA TGTGCTAGTGGTAATGGAGGTCTAGCGCGAACCTACGAGCAGTACTTC.

This chain joins TRBV19 and TRBJ2-5; 7 bases are a match to TRBD1. Germline-derived CDR1 and CDR2 are LNHDA and SQIVND (reference sequence). The CDR3 consists of 13 residues. V lost 7 bases to trimming and J lost 6 bases; unmatched junction nucleotides: 8. CDR3 sequence reads: CASKISGQQTQYF. CDR3 coding DNA: TGTGCCAGTAAAATTTCGGGACAGCAGACCCAGTACTTC. Full variable domain (outside the CDR3, taken from reference TRBV19 and TRBJ2-5): DGGITQSPKYLFRKEGQNVTLSCEQNLNHDAMYWYRQDPGQGLRLIYYSQIVNDFQKGDIAEGYSVSREKKESFPLTVTSAQKNPTAFYLCASKISGQQTQYFGPGTRLLVL.

This clone was seen once. The CDR3 loop reads CASRSQGESGNTIYF. The CDR3 DNA follows: TGTGCCAGCAGGAGCCAGGGGGAGTCCGGAAACACCATATATTTT. The chain links TRBV6-6 to TRBJ1-3, with 7 bases identical to TRBD1. Losses at the gene ends were 6 bases for V and 4 bases for J; bases not matched to a gene: 9. Germline-derived CDR1 and CDR2 are MNHNY and SVGAGI (reference sequence). The CDR3 runs 15 residues.

This sequence joins TRBV7-8 and TRBJ1-2; D perhaps matches TRBD1 (5 bases). CDR1 is SGHVS, CDR2 FQNEAQ, per germline. V lost 1 base and J lost 7, with 13 bases in between. The length of the CDR3 is 14 residues. The CDR3 here is CASSLERGFGGYTF. The CDR3, as DNA: TGTGCCAGCAGCTTAGAGAGGGGTTTTGGTGGCTACACCTTC.

The gene calls are TRBV11-3 and TRBJ2-2; 7 bases line up with TRBD2. The V gene's germline CDR1 is SGHNT and CDR2 YENEEA. Trimming cost V 0 bases and J 1 base; bases outside gene matches: 14. The CDR3 sequence is 20 residues long. This CDR3 reads CASSLDPGLPGGENTGELFF. Written as DNA, the CDR3 is TGTGCCAGCAGCTTAGATCCGGGACTACCGGGCGGGGAGAACACCGGGGAGCTGTTTTTT. Variable domain in full (rest from reference TRBV11-3 and TRBJ2-2): EAGVVQSPRYKIIEKKQPVAFWCNPISGHNTLYWYLQNLGQGPELLIRYENEEAVDDSQLPKDRFSAERLKGVDSTLKIQPAELGDSAVYLCASSLDPGLPGGENTGELFFGEGSRLTVL.

The chain recombines TRBV11-2 with TRBJ2-7, with no clear D. Germline V gene lookup returns CDR1 SGHAT and CDR2 FQNNGV. Trimming removed 5 bases at V and 4 bases at J, with 6 bases between. This CDR3 has 11 residues. CDR3 sequence: CASSTSYEQYF. The DNA for the CDR3 is TGTGCCAGCAGCACCTCGTACGAGCAGTACTTC.

This chain links TRBV10-2 with TRBJ2-7, with no clear D. Germline assignment: CDR1 WSHSY and CDR2 SAAADI. The V and J ends lost 2 bases and 2 bases respectively, with 4 bases between them. The CDR3 is made up of 12 amino acids. The CDR3 DNA is TGCGCCAGCAGTGAGCCAACCTACGAGCAGTACTTC. Protein sequence: CASSEPTYEQYF.

The chain recombines TRBV10-3 with TRBJ1-5; no clear D gene. The V and J ends lost 4 bases and 1 base respectively, with 5 bases between them. The germline V gene encodes CDR1 ENHRY and CDR2 SYGVKD. CDR3 length: 13 residues. The CDR3 is CAISAGSNQPQHF. Here the CDR3 DNA reads TGTGCCATCAGTGCTGGGAGCAATCAGCCCCAGCATTTT.

The chain is built from TRBV5-5 and TRBJ2-3; 11 bases are a match to TRBD2. The CDR3 spans 17 residues. The germline V gene encodes CDR1 SGHKS and CDR2 YYEKEE (reference sequence). V lost 3 bases and J lost 4; bases outside the gene matches: 10. The CDR3 sequence: CASSSPGGLAGADTQYF. CDR3 nucleotide sequence: TGTGCCAGCAGCTCCCCGGGAGGACTAGCGGGCGCAGATACGCAGTATTTT.

CDR3 sequence: CSVDQGLGLSGANVLTF. The CDR3 region has the DNA TGCAGCGTTGACCAGGGATTGGGGCTCTCTGGGGCCAACGTCCTGACTTTC. The rearrangement uses TRBV29-1 and TRBJ2-6; D is possibly TRBD1 (5 bases). This CDR3 is built from 17 residues. The ends were cut back, 3 bases at V and 0 bases at J, with 15 bases in the middle. Germline V gene data show CDR1 as SQVTM and CDR2 as ANQGSEA. Looking up the rest from reference TRBV29-1 and TRBJ2-6 gives the full variable domain: SAVISQKPSRDICQRGTSLTIQCQVDSQVTMMFWYRQQPGQSLTLIATANQGSEATYESGFVIDKFPISRPNLTFSTLTVSNMSPEDSSIYLCSVDQGLGLSGANVLTFGAGSRLTVL.